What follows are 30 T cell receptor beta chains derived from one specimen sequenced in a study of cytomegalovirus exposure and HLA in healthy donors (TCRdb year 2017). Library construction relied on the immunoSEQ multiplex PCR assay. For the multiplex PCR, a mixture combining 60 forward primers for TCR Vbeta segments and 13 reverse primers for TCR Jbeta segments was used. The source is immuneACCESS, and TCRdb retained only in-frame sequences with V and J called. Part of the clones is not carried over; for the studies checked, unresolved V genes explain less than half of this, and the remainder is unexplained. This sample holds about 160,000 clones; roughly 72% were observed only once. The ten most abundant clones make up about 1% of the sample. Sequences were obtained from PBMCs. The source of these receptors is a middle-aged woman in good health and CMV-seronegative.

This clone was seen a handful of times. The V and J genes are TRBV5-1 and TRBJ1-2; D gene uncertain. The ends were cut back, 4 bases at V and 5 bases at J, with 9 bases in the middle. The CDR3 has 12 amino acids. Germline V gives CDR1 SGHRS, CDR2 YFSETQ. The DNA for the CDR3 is TGCGCCAGCAGCATAACGGGGTATGGCTACACCTTC. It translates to CASSITGYGYTF.

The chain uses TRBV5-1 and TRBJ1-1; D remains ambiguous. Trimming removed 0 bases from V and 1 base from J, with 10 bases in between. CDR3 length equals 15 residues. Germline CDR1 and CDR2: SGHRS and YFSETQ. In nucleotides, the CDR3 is TGCGCCAGCAGCTTGGAATTGCCGGGGAACACTGAAGCTTTCTTT. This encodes CASSLELPGNTEAFF.

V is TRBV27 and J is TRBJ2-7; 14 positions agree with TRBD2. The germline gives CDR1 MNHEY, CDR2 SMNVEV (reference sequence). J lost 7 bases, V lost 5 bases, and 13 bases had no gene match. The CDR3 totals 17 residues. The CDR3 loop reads CASSRRGLAGGTVEQYF. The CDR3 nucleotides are TGTGCCAGCAGTCGACGAGGACTAGCGGGAGGAACCGTAGAGCAGTACTTC.

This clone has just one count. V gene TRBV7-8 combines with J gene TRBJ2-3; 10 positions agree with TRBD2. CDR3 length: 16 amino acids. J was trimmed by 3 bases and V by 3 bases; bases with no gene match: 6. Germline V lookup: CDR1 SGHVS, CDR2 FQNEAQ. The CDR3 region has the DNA TGTGCCAGCAGCTTCACTAGCGGGATTGGAACAGATACGCAGTATTTT. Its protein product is CASSFTSGIGTDTQYF.

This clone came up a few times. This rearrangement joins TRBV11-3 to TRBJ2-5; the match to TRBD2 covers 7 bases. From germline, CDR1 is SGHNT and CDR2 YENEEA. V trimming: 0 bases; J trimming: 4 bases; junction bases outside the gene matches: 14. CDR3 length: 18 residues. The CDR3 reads CASSLDTGGSGRGETQYF. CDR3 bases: TGTGCCAGCAGCTTAGATACGGGGGGATCGGGGAGGGGAGAGACCCAGTACTTC.

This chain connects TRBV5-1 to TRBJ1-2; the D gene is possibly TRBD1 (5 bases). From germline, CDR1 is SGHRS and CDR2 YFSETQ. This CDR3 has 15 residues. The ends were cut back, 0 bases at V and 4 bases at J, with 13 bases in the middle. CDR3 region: CASSLAGREAYGYTF. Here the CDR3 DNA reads TGCGCCAGCAGCTTGGCCGGCAGGGAGGCCTATGGCTACACCTTC.

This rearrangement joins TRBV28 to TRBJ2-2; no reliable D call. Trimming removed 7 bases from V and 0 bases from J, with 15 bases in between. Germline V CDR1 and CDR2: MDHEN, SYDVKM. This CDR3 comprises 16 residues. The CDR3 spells CASNVPTPTNTGELFF. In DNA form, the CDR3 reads TGTGCCAGCAACGTTCCGACACCTACGAACACCGGGGAGCTGTTTTTT.

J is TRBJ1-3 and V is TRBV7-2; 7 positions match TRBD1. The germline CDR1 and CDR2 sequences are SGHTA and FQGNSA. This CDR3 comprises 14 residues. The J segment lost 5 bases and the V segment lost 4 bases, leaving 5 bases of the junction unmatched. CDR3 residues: CASSSGQLRNTIYF. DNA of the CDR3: TGTGCCAGCAGCTCGGGACAGTTGAGAAACACCATATATTTT.

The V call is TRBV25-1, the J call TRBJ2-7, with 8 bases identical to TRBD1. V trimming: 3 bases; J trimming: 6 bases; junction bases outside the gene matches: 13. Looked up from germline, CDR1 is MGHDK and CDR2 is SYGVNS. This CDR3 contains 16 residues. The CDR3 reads CASSDGQGLFLGEQYF. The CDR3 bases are TGTGCCAGCAGTGATGGACAGGGTCTGTTTCTGGGCGAGCAGTACTTC.

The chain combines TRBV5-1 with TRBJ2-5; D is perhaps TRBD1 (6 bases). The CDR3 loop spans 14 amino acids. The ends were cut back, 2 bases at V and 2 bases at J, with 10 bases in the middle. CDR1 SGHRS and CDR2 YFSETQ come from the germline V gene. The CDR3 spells CASSLGQTQETQYF. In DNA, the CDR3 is TGCGCCAGCAGCTTAGGACAGACTCAAGAGACCCAGTACTTC.

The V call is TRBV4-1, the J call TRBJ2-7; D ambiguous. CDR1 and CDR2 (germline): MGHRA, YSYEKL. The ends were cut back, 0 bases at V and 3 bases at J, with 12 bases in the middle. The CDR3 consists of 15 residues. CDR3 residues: CASSQDPTPFYEQYF. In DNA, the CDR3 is TGCGCCAGCAGCCAAGACCCTACCCCCTTCTACGAGCAGTACTTC.

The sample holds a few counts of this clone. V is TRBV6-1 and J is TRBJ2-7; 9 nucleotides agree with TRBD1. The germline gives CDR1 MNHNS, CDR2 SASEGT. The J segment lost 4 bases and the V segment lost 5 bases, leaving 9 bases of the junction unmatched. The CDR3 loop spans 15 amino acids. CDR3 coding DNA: TGTGCCAGCAGTTCGGCGGGACAGGGCGCTTACGAGCAGTACTTC. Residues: CASSSAGQGAYEQYF.

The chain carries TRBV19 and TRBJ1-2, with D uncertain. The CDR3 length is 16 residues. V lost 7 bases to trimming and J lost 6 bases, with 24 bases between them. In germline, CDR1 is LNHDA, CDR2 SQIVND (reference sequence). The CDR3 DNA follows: TGTGCCAGTAAAATGGAAGGTTCTCCCCAGAGGGATGGCTACACCTTC. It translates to CASKMEGSPQRDGYTF.

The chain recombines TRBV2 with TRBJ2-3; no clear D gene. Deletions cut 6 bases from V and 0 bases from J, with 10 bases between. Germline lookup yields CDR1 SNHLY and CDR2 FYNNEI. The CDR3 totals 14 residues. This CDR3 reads CASRGEQSTDTQYF. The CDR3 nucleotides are TGTGCCAGCAGGGGCGAGCAGAGCACAGATACGCAGTATTTT.

DNA for the CDR3: TGTGCCAGCAGCTTACAGGGGGGGTACTACGAGCAGTACTTC. It codes for CASSLQGGYYEQYF. The V call is TRBV5-4, the J call TRBJ2-7, with D possibly being TRBD1 (8 bases). Germline lookup yields CDR1 SGHNT and CDR2 YYREEE (reference sequence). Between the trimmed V and J ends, which lost 2 bases and 3 bases, there was a span of 12 bases. The CDR3 spans 14 residues.

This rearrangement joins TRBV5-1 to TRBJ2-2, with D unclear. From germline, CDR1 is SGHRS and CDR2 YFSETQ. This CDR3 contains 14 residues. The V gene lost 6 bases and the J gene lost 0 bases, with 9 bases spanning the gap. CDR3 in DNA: TGCGCCAGCAAAGCGACTGCGAACACCGGGGAGCTGTTTTTT. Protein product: CASKATANTGELFF.

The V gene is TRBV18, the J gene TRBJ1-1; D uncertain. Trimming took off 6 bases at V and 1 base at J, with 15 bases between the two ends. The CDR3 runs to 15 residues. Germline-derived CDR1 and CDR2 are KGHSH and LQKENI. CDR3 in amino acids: CASSRVGVGNTEAFF. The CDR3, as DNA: TGTGCCAGCTCTCGAGTCGGGGTGGGGAACACTGAAGCTTTCTTT.

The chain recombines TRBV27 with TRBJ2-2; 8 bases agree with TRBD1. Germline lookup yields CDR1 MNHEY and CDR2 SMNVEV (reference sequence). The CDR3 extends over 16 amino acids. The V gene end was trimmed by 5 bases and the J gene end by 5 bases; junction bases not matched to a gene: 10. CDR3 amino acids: CASSPPTGAQTGELFF. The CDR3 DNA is TGTGCCAGCAGTCCCCCGACAGGGGCCCAGACCGGGGAGCTGTTTTTT.

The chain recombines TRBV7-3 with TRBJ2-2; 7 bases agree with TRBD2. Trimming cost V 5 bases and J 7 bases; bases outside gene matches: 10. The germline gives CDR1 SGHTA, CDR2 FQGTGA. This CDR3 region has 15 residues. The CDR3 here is CASSAVGGSGGELFF. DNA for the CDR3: TGTGCCAGCAGCGCGGTCGGCGGGAGTGGCGGGGAGCTGTTTTTT.

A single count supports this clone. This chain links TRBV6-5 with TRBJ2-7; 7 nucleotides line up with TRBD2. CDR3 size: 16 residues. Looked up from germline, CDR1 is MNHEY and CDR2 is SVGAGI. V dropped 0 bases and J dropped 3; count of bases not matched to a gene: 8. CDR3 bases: TGTGCCAGCAGTTACTCCCCCTCGGGAGGATACTACGAGCAGTACTTC. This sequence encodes CASSYSPSGGYYEQYF.

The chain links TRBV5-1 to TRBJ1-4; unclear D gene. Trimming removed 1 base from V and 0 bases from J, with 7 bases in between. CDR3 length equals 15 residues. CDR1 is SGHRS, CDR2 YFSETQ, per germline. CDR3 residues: CASSLQIATNEKLFF. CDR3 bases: TGCGCCAGCAGCTTGCAGATCGCAACTAATGAAAAACTGTTTTTT.

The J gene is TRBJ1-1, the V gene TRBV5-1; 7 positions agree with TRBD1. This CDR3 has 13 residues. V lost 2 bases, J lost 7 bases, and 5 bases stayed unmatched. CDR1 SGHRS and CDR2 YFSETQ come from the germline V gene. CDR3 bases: TGCGCCAGCAGCTTTACTAACAGGGGTGAAGCTTTCTTT. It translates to CASSFTNRGEAFF.

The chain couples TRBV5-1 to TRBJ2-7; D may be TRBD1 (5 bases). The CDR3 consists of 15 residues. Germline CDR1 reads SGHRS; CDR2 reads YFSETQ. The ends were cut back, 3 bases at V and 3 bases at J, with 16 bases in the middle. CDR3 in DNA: TGCGCCAGCAGCTCTCTAACCAGGGAAGACTACGAGCAGTACTTC. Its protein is CASSSLTREDYEQYF.

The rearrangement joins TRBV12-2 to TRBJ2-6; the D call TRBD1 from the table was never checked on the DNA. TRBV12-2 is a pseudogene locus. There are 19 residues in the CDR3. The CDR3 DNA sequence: TGTGCAAGTCGCTTACCCGGGACAGACCTACCCTCTGGGGCCAACGTCCTGACTTTC. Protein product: CASRLPGTDLPSGANVLTF.

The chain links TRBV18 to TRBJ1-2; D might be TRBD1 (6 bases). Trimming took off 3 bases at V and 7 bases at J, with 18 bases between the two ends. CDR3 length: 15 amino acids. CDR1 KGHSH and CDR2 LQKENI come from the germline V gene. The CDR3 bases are TGTGCCAGCTCACCCGATGAATTTAGACAGGTTGGCTACACCTTC. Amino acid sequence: CASSPDEFRQVGYTF.

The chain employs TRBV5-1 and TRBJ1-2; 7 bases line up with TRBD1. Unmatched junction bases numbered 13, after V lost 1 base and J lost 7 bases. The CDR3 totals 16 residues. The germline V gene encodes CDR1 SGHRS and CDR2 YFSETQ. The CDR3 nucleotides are TGCGCCAGCAGCTTGAGGGTAGAGACAGGGACTTTTGGCTACACCTTC. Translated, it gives CASSLRVETGTFGYTF.

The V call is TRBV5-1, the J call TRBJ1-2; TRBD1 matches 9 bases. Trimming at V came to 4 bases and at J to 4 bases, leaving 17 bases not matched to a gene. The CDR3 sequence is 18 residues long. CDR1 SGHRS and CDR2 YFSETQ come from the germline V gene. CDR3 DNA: TGCGCCAGCAGCCCTTCCGGGACAGGGTTTAAGGGAGGCTATGGCTACACCTTC. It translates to CASSPSGTGFKGGYGYTF.

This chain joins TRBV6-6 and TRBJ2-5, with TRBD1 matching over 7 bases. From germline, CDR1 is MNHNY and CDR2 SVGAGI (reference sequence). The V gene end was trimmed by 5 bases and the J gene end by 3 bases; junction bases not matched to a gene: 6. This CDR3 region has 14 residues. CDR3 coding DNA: TGTGCCAGCAGTCCGACCGGGACAGAAGAGACCCAGTACTTC. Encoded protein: CASSPTGTEETQYF.

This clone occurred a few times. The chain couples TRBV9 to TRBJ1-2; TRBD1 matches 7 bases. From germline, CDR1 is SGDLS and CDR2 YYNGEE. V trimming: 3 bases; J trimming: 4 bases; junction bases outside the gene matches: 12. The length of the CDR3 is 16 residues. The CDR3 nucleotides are TGTGCCAGCAGCGCGCCTTCGACAGGGTCTCCCTATGGCTACACCTTC. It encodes CASSAPSTGSPYGYTF. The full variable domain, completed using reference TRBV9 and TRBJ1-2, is DSGVTQTPKHLITATGQRVTLRCSPRSGDLSVYWYQQSLDQGLQFLIQYYNGEERAKGNILERFSAQQFPDLHSELNLSSLELGDSALYFCASSAPSTGSPYGYTFGSGTRLTVV.

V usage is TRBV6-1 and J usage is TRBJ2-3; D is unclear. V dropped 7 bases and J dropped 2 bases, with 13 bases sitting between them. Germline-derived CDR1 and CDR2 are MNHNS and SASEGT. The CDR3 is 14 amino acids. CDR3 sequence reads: CASNGGGPTDTQYF. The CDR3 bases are TGTGCCAGCAACGGCGGCGGCCCCACAGATACGCAGTATTTT.